The table lists the clone carrying this TCR beta chain with many counts. This entry comes from a study of patients and donors after allogeneic stem cell transplantation. The CDR3 is 17 amino acids. Per the germline V gene, CDR1 is SGHDT and CDR2 is YYEEEE. With 2 bases removed from V and 0 bases from J, the gap between germline ends came to 16 bases. TCRdb reanalysed the RT-PCR reads using MiXCR and keeps one entry per CDR3 protein. The sample contains under 95,000 distinct CDR3 sequences, 4% to 5% of which appear only once. The specimen was blood, either unsorted or a sorted T cell fraction (not recorded which). This clonotype originated in a human donor who was either an allogeneic HSCT recipient or a stem cell or donor lymphocyte infusion donor (not recorded which). It is not recorded whose cells these are; they may come from a transplant donor. This chain joins TRBV5-6 and TRBJ2-3; D not certain. The CDR3 DNA reads TGTGCCAGCAGCTTTGGGCGGCTACACCCTAGCACAGATACGCAGTATTTT. Amino acids: CASSFGRLHPSTDTQYF.